The clone carrying this TCR beta chain was counted a few times. The antigen remains undetermined. This specimen comes from a study of CD8 T cells in ankylosing spondylitis. The CDR3 extends over 16 amino acids. CDR1 is KGHDR, CDR2 SFDVKD, per germline. With V trimmed by 2 bases and J by 4 bases, 5 bases remained unmatched. Quantitative molecular-barcoded 5'-RACE generated the TCR beta libraries. TCRdb passed the 5' RACE reads through MiXCR, listing each CDR3 protein once. Among around 440,000 distinct CDR3 sequences listed, more than 15% were seen once. Whole-study findings and limits: Existing reports had already noted some motif variants in reactive arthritis synovial fluid and blood. The disease-linked clones had a CD8+ phenotype and low blood frequencies. Matched ankylosing spondylitis synovial fluid reportedly contained a significantly enriched population of disease-linked clones. What seemed typical of ankylosing spondylitis blood was a TCR beta motif built from 8 or 9 highly homologous variants.

This receptor was identified in a male donor with ankylosing spondylitis. This chain links TRBV24-1 with TRBJ2-5; 11 positions agree with TRBD2. The sample was blood, either unsorted or a sorted T cell fraction (not recorded which). CDR3 region: CATSDSIGLAGETQYF. Here the CDR3 DNA reads TGTGCCACCAGTGATTCGATCGGACTAGCGGGAGAGACCCAGTACTTC.